This T cell receptor (beta chain) was documented in a study of response to subunit inactivated influenza vaccine. Overall study findings and caveats: The authors offered the suggestion that each seasonal influenza vaccination recruits few new T cells.

CDR3 length equals 17 residues. From germline, CDR1 is SGHAT and CDR2 FQNNGV. V shed 3 bases, J shed 6 bases, and the junction held 6 bases outside the gene matches. TCRdb passed the RT-PCR reads through MiXCR, listing each CDR3 protein once. Of 530,000 or so distinct CDR3 sequences in the sample, about 11% are singletons; the top ten hold about a tenth. This clonotype appeared a few times. No antigen is known for it. This receptor was identified in a man aged 45-65 years who received an inactivated influenza vaccine. Sequencing was performed on PBMCs from blood, taken on the day of vaccination. The gene calls are TRBV11-2 and TRBJ2-1; 15 nucleotides align to TRBD2. The CDR3 here is CASSFGLAGGVINEQFF. DNA of the CDR3: TGTGCCAGCAGCTTTGGACTAGCGGGGGGGGTAATCAATGAGCAGTTCTTC.